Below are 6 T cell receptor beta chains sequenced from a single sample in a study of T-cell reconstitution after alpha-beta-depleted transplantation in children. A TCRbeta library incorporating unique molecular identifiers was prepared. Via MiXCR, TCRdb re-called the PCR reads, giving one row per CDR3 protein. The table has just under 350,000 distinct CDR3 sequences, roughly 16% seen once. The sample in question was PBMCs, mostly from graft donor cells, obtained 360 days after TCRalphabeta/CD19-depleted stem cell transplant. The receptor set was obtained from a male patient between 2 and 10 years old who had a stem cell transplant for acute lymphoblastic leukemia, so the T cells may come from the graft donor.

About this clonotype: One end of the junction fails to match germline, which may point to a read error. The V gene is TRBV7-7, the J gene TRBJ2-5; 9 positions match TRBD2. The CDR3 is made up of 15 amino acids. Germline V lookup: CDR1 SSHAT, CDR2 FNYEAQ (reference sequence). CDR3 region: CASSLSAGGRETQYF. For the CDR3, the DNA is TGTGCTAGCAGCTTATCGGCGGGAGGGAGGGAGACCCAGTACTTC. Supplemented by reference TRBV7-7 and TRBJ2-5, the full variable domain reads GAGVSQSPRYKVTKRGQDVTLRCDPISSHATLYWYQQALGQGPEFLTYFNYEAQPDKSGLPSDRFSAERPEGSISTLTIQRTEQRDSAMYRCASSLSAGGRETQYFGPGTRLLVL.

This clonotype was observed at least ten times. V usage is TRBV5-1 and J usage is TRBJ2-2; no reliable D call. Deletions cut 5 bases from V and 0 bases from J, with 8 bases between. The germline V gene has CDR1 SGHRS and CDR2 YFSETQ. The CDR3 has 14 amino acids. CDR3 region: CASRGSTNTGELFF. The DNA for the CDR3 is TGCGCCAGCAGAGGCAGCACGAACACCGGGGAGCTGTTTTTT.

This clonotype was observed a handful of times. As DNA, the CDR3 is TGTGCCATCACCCTTGACATCCGGAATTCACCCCTCCACTTT. It codes for CAITLDIRNSPLHF. This rearrangement joins TRBV10-3 to TRBJ1-6; D is unresolved. The V end lost 7 bases, the J end lost 7 bases, and 14 bases lay between the germline ends. The CDR3 consists of 14 residues. Germline-derived CDR1 and CDR2 are ENHRY and SYGVKD.

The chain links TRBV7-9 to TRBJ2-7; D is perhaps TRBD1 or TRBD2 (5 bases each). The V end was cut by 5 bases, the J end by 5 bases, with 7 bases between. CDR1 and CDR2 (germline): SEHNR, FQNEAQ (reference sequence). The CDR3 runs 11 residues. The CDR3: CASSGDHEQYF. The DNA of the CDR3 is TGTGCCAGCAGCGGGGACCACGAGCAGTACTTC.

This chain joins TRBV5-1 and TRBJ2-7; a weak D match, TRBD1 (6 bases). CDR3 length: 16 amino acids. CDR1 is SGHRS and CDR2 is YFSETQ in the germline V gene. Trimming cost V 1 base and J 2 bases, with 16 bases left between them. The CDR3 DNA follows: TGCGCCAGCAGCTTGAAGTTTGTAGGACAGCCCTACGAGCAGTACTTC. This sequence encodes CASSLKFVGQPYEQYF.

CDR3 loop: CASSYSRTYEQYF. CDR3 DNA sequence: TGTGCCAGCAGTTATAGTCGGACCTACGAGCAGTACTTC. The chain has TRBV6-5 and TRBJ2-7, with D unclear. This CDR3 is built from 13 residues. V shed 3 bases and J shed 2 bases, with 8 bases lying between them. Per the germline V gene, CDR1 is MNHEY and CDR2 is SVGAGI.